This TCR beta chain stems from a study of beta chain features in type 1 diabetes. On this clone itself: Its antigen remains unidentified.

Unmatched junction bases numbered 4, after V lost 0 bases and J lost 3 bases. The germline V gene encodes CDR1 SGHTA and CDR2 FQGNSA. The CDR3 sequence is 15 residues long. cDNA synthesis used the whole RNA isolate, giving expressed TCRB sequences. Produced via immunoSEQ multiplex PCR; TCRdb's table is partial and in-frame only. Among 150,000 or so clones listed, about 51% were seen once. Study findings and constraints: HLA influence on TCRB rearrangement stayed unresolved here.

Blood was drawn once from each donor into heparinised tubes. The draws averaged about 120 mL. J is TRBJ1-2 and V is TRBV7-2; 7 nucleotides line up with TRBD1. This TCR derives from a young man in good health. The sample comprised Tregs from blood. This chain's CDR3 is CASSLASGTDYGYTF. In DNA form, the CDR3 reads TGTGCCAGCAGCTTAGCGTCGGGGACAGACTATGGCTACACCTTC.